This entry lists 13 T cell receptor beta chains sequenced from one sample in a study of blood T cells in healthy people across ages. A sample-barcoded 5' primer and a J-beta primer mix were used in a second PCR of about 7 to 12 cycles. TCRdb processed the 5' RACE reads anew with MiXCR; each CDR3 protein has one entry. The profile covers approximately 1,700,000 distinct CDR3 sequences, with about two fifths appearing a single time and more than 20% taken by the ten largest. Sequenced: blood. The receptor set was obtained from a human donor in good health.

This clonotype has only a few counts. J is TRBJ2-7 and V is TRBV5-6; 7 nucleotides match TRBD1. CDR1 and CDR2 (germline): SGHDT, YYEEEE. V was pared by 4 bases and J by 7 bases, with 8 bases of the junction left unmatched. This CDR3 region has 13 residues. The CDR3 protein is CASSDGTASEQYF. The CDR3 nucleotides read TGTGCCAGCAGCGACGGGACAGCTTCGGAGCAGTACTTC.

The gene calls are TRBV7-2 and TRBJ1-6, with 8 positions matching TRBD1. The CDR3 runs to 14 residues. V lost 5 bases to trimming and J lost 8 bases; unmatched junction nucleotides: 5. Looked up from germline, CDR1 is SGHTA and CDR2 is FQGNSA. The CDR3 bases are TGTGCCAGCAGCCCGACAGGGGCTGATTCACCCCTCCACTTT. Its protein is CASSPTGADSPLHF.

In DNA, the CDR3 is TGTGCCATCAGATCGGCAGACGTGAGGGACGAGCAGTACTTC. The encoded protein is CAIRSADVRDEQYF. The genes are TRBV10-3 and TRBJ2-5; D might be TRBD2 (5 bases). The last part of the DNA fits TRBJ2-7 better; the J call may be wrong. Germline-derived CDR1 and CDR2 are ENHRY and SYGVKD. The CDR3 extends over 14 amino acids.

This clonotype was counted a few times. V and J are TRBV4-3 and TRBJ1-6; D possibly corresponds to TRBD1 (5 bases). V was shortened by 1 base and J by 5 bases, with 12 bases between the two germline ends. The CDR3 sequence is 16 residues long. Looked up from germline, CDR1 is LGHNA and CDR2 is YSLEER. The CDR3 here is CASSQGGAGNNSPLHF. The CDR3 DNA reads TGCGCCAGCAGCCAAGGAGGGGCAGGGAATAATTCACCCCTCCACTTT.

CDR3 loop: CASSATGYLMNTEAFF. As DNA, the CDR3 is TGTGCCAGCAGCGCCACAGGTTACCTCATGAACACTGAAGCTTTCTTT. The chain joins TRBV7-3 to TRBJ1-1, with D possibly matching TRBD1 (5 bases). Germline V gene sequence: CDR1 SGHTA, CDR2 FQGTGA. V was trimmed by 5 bases and J by 0 bases, leaving 16 bases between them. This CDR3 is 16 amino acids long.

This chain uses TRBV4-1 with TRBJ2-3, with a weak D call TRBD1 (6 bases). V shed 1 base and J shed 5 bases, with 10 bases lying between them. Germline CDR1 and CDR2: MGHRA and YSYEKL. This CDR3 is 14 amino acids long. CDR3 sequence: CASSQGKQGDTQYF. The DNA of the CDR3 is TGCGCCAGCAGCCAAGGAAAACAGGGAGATACGCAGTATTTT.

The V and J genes are TRBV12-3 or TRBV12-4 and TRBJ1-2, with TRBD1 as a possible D gene (5 bases). CDR3 length: 15 amino acids. V lost 6 bases and J lost 6, with 20 bases in between. Here the CDR3 reads CASSQIVLGVDGYTF. The CDR3 DNA reads TGTGCCAGCAGCCAAATCGTCTTGGGGGTGGATGGCTACACCTTC.

This clonotype has only a few counts. CDR3 residues: CASSQQEPRQGAYEQYF. The CDR3 bases are TGTGCCAGCAGCCAACAGGAACCCCGACAGGGCGCCTACGAGCAGTACTTC. J is TRBJ2-7 and V is TRBV4-2; 7 nucleotides line up with TRBD1. CDR3 length: 17 residues. Germline loops: CDR1 LGHNA, CDR2 YNFKEQ. Trimming cost V 2 bases and J 2 bases; bases outside gene matches: 12.

This clonotype was counted once. The chain combines TRBV4-2 with TRBJ2-1; D assignment may be TRBD1 or TRBD2 (6 bases each). Germline loops: CDR1 LGHNA, CDR2 YNFKEQ. The CDR3 runs to 18 residues. V dropped 0 bases and J dropped 4 bases, with 19 bases sitting between them. For the CDR3, the DNA is TGTGCCAGCAGCCAAGATTGGGTGGGGGGCCAAAAGTACAATGAGCAGTTCTTC. This codes for CASSQDWVGGQKYNEQFF.

The gene calls are TRBV5-1 and TRBJ2-7; D may correspond to TRBD1 or TRBD2 (5 bases each). The CDR3 is made up of 14 amino acids. Germline V gene data show CDR1 as SGHRS and CDR2 as YFSETQ. Trimming took 3 bases from V and 4 from J, leaving 14 bases between them. The CDR3 DNA reads TGCGCCAGCAGCTCCCGGGACGGCAGATACGAGCAGTACTTC. Its protein is CASSSRDGRYEQYF. Drawing the rest from reference TRBV5-1 and TRBJ2-7, the complete variable domain is KAGVTQTPRYLIKTRGQQVTLSCSPISGHRSVSWYQQTPGQGLQFLFEYFSETQRNKGNFPGRFSGRQFSNSRSEMNVSTLELGDSALYLCASSSRDGRYEQYFGPGTRLTVT.

V gene TRBV20-1 combines with J gene TRBJ2-3, with TRBD1 matching 7 bases. The CDR3 has 13 amino acids. V lost 7 bases to trimming and J lost 2 bases; unmatched junction nucleotides: 6. Germline assignment: CDR1 DFQATT and CDR2 SNEGSKA (reference sequence). The CDR3 is CSVGQEITDTQYF. CDR3 in DNA: TGCAGTGTTGGACAGGAAATCACAGATACGCAGTATTTT.

This sequence joins TRBV3-1 and TRBJ2-7; D is undetermined. Trimming left V 0 bases short and J 0 bases short, with 9 bases between. The CDR3 is 15 amino acids. CDR1 is LGHDT and CDR2 is YNNKEL in the germline V gene (reference sequence). The CDR3: CASSQDLAPSYEQYF. The CDR3 DNA reads as TGTGCCAGCAGCCAAGATCTGGCCCCCTCCTACGAGCAGTACTTC.

This clonotype showed up just a few times. J is TRBJ2-2 and V is TRBV14; the match to TRBD1 covers 9 bases. The CDR3 runs 14 residues. Germline assignment: CDR1 SGHDN and CDR2 FVKESK. The V and J ends lost 4 bases and 6 bases, in that order; junction bases with no gene match: 3. In nucleotides, the CDR3 is TGTGCCAGCAGCCGGGACAGGGTGGCCGGGGAGCTGTTTTTT. Encoded protein: CASSRDRVAGELFF.